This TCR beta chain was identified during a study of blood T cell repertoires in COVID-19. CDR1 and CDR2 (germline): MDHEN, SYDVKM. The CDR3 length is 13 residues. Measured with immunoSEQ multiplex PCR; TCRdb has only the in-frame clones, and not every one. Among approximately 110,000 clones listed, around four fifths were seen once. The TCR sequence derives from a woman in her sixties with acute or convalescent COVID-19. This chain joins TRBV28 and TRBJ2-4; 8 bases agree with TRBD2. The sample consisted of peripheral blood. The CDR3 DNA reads TGTGTTCCGGGACTAGTGGACAAAAACATTCAGTACTTC. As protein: CVPGLVDKNIQYF.